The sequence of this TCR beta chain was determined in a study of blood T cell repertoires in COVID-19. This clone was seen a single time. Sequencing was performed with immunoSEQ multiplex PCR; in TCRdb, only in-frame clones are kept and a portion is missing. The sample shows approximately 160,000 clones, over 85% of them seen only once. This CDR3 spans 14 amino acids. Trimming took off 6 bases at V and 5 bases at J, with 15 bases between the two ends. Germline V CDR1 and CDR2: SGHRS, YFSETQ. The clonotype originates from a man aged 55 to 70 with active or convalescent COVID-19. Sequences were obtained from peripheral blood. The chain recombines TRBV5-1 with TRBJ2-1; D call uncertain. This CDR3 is CASTDRAPHNEQFF. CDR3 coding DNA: TGCGCCAGCACCGATAGAGCTCCGCACAATGAGCAGTTCTTC. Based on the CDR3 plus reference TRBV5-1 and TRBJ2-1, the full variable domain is KAGVTQTPRYLIKTRGQQVTLSCSPISGHRSVSWYQQTPGQGLQFLFEYFSETQRNKGNFPGRFSGRQFSNSRSEMNVSTLELGDSALYLCASTDRAPHNEQFFGPGTRLTVL.